The 21 T cell receptor beta chains listed next were all sequenced from one sample in a study of identical twins. One entry per CDR3 protein results from TCRdb running MiXCR on the 5' RACE reads. This table holds more than 1.5 million distinct CDR3 sequences, around 29% found once. Sequences were obtained from cord blood. The receptors here all came from a newborn girl in good health.

The genes are TRBV6-5 and TRBJ2-1, with TRBD2 matching 10 bases. Germline values: CDR1 MNHEY, CDR2 SVGAGI. The trim removed 7 bases at V and 9 bases at J, leaving 9 bases unmatched. This CDR3 is 14 amino acids long. This CDR3 reads CASISGLADSEQFF. In DNA, the CDR3 is TGTGCCAGCATATCCGGACTAGCGGACTCTGAGCAGTTCTTC.

With respect to this clonotype: At one of its ends the junction is not consistent with the germline gene, which may arise from a read error. The chain's CDR3 is CTSSTGTLYNEQFF. CDR3 DNA sequence: TGTACCAGTAGTACAGGGACTCTCTACAATGAGCAGTTCTTC. The rearrangement links TRBV19 to TRBJ2-1; D tentatively fits TRBD1 or TRBD2 (6 bases each). Germline CDR1 and CDR2: LNHDA and SQIVND (reference sequence). This CDR3 has 14 amino acids.

This clonotype showed up just a few times. The chain carries TRBV20-1 and TRBJ2-2; 11 bases are a match to TRBD2. This CDR3 comprises 17 residues. Trimming took 7 bases from V and 1 from J; bases not matched to a gene: 11. Germline V gene sequence: CDR1 DFQATT, CDR2 SNEGSKA (reference sequence). The CDR3 is CSVWDSGRAGNTGELFF. CDR3 sequence (DNA): TGCAGTGTTTGGGATAGCGGGAGGGCCGGGAACACCGGGGAGCTGTTTTTT.

The chain carries TRBV3-1 and TRBJ2-5; perhaps TRBD2 as D (6 bases). V was shortened by 1 base and J by 11 bases, with 17 bases between the two germline ends. CDR3 length: 14 amino acids. CDR1 and CDR2 from the germline V gene are LGHDT and YNNKEL (reference sequence). CDR3 sequence: CASSQGLVQGEQYF. CDR3 nucleotides: TGTGCCAGCAGCCAAGGACTAGTCCAAGGTGAGCAGTACTTC.

This clonotype came up a few times. DNA of the CDR3: TGTGCCAGCAGCCAAGTGGCCAGCGGGGGGAGGGATACGCAGTATTTT. As protein: CASSQVASGGRDTQYF. The chain has TRBV3-1 and TRBJ2-3; TRBD2 aligns across 9 bases. J was trimmed by 6 bases and V by 1 base; bases with no gene match: 8. The CDR3 has 16 amino acids. Germline V gives CDR1 LGHDT, CDR2 YNNKEL (reference sequence).

This clonotype appeared a few times. V gene TRBV30 combines with J gene TRBJ2-1, with TRBD2 matching over 7 bases. CDR3 length: 14 residues. The ends lost 3 bases at V and 8 bases at J; junction bases unmatched: 10. Germline V gene sequence: CDR1 GTSNPN, CDR2 SVGIG (reference sequence). CDR3 sequence reads: CAWSRGLVEYEQFF. In nucleotides, the CDR3 is TGTGCCTGGAGCCGAGGACTAGTCGAGTATGAGCAGTTCTTC.

In the case of this clonotype: This may come from a read error, since a much larger clone is one base off. The genes are TRBV6-2 or TRBV6-3 and TRBJ2-5; weak D call: TRBD2 (5 bases). Trimming stripped 6 bases from V and 3 bases from J, with 5 bases between. The length of the CDR3 is 11 residues. The V gene's germline CDR1 is MNHEY and CDR2 SVGEGT. In DNA, the CDR3 is TGTGCCAGCAGGCGGGAAGAGACCCAGTACTTC. Protein: CASRREETQYF.

The rearrangement uses TRBV20-1 and TRBJ2-7; 14 nucleotides match TRBD2. The V gene's germline CDR1 is DFQATT and CDR2 SNEGSKA (reference sequence). The CDR3 runs 16 residues. V lost 6 bases and J lost 2; bases outside the gene matches: 9. The CDR3 DNA reads TGCAGTGCGTTGCAGACTAGCGGGGGGGTAACCTACGAGCAGTACTTC. Its translation is CSALQTSGGVTYEQYF.

The chain uses TRBV4-1 and TRBJ2-3; 8 nucleotides align to TRBD2. The CDR3 covers 17 residues. Germline lookup yields CDR1 MGHRA and CDR2 YSYEKL. V gave up 1 base and J gave up 5 bases; unmatched junction bases: 11. CDR3 in amino acids: CASSQVGYAGGGDTQYF. Here the CDR3 DNA reads TGCGCCAGCAGCCAAGTGGGGTATGCGGGGGGTGGAGATACGCAGTATTTT.

V gene TRBV20-1 combines with J gene TRBJ2-7, with D perhaps TRBD2 (6 bases). V lost 3 bases, J lost 2 bases, and 14 bases lay in between. This CDR3 region has 14 residues. The germline V gene encodes CDR1 DFQATT and CDR2 SNEGSKA (reference sequence). The CDR3 bases are TGCAGTGCTAGGCCCCGGAGGGCTCCCTACGAGCAGTACTTC. The encoded protein is CSARPRRAPYEQYF.

The chain carries TRBV20-1 and TRBJ2-3, with 7 nucleotides matching TRBD1. CDR3 length: 14 amino acids. V shed 8 bases and J 0 bases; nucleotides not matched to a gene: 8. Looked up from germline, CDR1 is DFQATT and CDR2 is SNEGSKA (reference sequence). CDR3 in DNA: TGCAGTCTCAGACAGGGCTGGAGCACAGATACGCAGTATTTT. This codes for CSLRQGWSTDTQYF.

This clonotype was detected a few times. The chain has TRBV28 and TRBJ2-4; D perhaps matches TRBD1 (6 bases). Per germline, CDR1 MDHEN and CDR2 SYDVKM. Trimming took off 6 bases at V and 13 bases at J, with 10 bases between the two ends. The length of the CDR3 is 10 residues. The CDR3 region has the DNA TGTGCCAGCAGACAGGGAAAGCAGTACTTC. Protein sequence: CASRQGKQYF.

This clonotype has a handful of counts. V is TRBV2 and J is TRBJ1-4; a weak D match, TRBD1 (5 bases). Germline loops: CDR1 SNHLY, CDR2 FYNNEI. The CDR3 sequence is 15 residues long. Deletions cut 6 bases from V and 6 bases from J, with 17 bases between. The CDR3 sequence: CASRSTGARDEKLFF. The CDR3 nucleotides read TGTGCCAGCAGATCAACTGGGGCCAGGGATGAAAAACTGTTTTTT.

This clonotype has just one count. The chain uses TRBV28 and TRBJ2-1; 11 bases map to TRBD2. CDR3 length: 15 amino acids. Trimming removed 4 bases from V and 4 bases from J; junction bases left unmatched: 3. CDR1 is MDHEN, CDR2 SYDVKM, per germline. CDR3 in amino acids: CASSWVAGGYNEQFF. The CDR3 region has the DNA TGTGCCAGCAGTTGGGTAGCGGGAGGGTACAATGAGCAGTTCTTC.

A few counts support this clonotype. The chain uses TRBV2 and TRBJ2-5, with 8 bases identical to TRBD1. The J call may be faulty, since TRBJ2-7 better matches the DNA end. Germline loops: CDR1 SNHLY, CDR2 FYNNEI. The CDR3 is made up of 16 amino acids. The CDR3 protein is CASSGRRQGAVYEQYF. The CDR3 bases are TGTGCCAGCAGTGGAAGAAGGCAGGGGGCGGTCTACGAGCAGTACTTC.

This CDR3 reads CASSLGAPDTGELFF. The CDR3 DNA reads TGCGCCAGCAGCTTGGGGGCGCCGGACACCGGGGAGCTGTTTTTT. This rearrangement joins TRBV5-1 to TRBJ2-2; no clear D gene. The CDR3 consists of 15 residues. Germline V gene lookup returns CDR1 SGHRS and CDR2 YFSETQ. Trimming removed 0 bases from V and 3 bases from J, with 9 bases in between.

The CDR3 reads CASRVQATNEKLFF. Here the CDR3 DNA reads TGTGCCAGCAGAGTCCAGGCAACTAATGAAAAACTGTTTTTT. The rearrangement uses TRBV2 and TRBJ1-4, with no clear D. The germline V gene has CDR1 SNHLY and CDR2 FYNNEI. Trimming removed 6 bases at V and 0 bases at J, with 8 bases between. The CDR3 totals 14 residues. The full variable domain, its missing parts supplied by reference TRBV2 and TRBJ1-4, is EPEVTQTPSHQVTQMGQEVILRCVPISNHLYFYWYRQILGQKVEFLVSFYNNEISEKSEIFDDQFSVERPDGSNFTLKIRSTKLEDSAMYFCASRVQATNEKLFFGSGTQLSVL.

This rearrangement joins TRBV29-1 to TRBJ2-3; possible D gene TRBD1, 6 bases. V lost 3 bases and J lost 2, with 12 bases in between. Looked up from germline, CDR1 is SQVTM and CDR2 is ANQGSEA. The CDR3 is made up of 14 amino acids. The CDR3 spells CSVDRGSVTDTQYF. Written as DNA, the CDR3 is TGCAGCGTTGACAGGGGTAGTGTCACAGATACGCAGTATTTT.

Concerning this clonotype: This could be a read error, since a much larger clone is one nucleotide away. The J gene is TRBJ2-3, the V gene TRBV11-2, with a possible D match to TRBD1 (6 bases). In germline, CDR1 is SGHAT, CDR2 FQNNGV. The CDR3 has 16 residues. CDR3 residues: CTSSSPWTVRTDTQYF. The CDR3 nucleotides read TGTACCAGCAGCTCCCCTTGGACAGTTCGTACAGATACGCAGTATTTT.

Only a few counts were recorded for this clonotype. The gene calls are TRBV28 and TRBJ2-3, with 10 bases identical to TRBD1. The length of the CDR3 is 17 residues. Trimming cost V 5 bases and J 6 bases; bases outside gene matches: 14. The germline V gene encodes CDR1 MDHEN and CDR2 SYDVKM. The CDR3, as DNA: TGTGCCAGCAGTCTAGCCCCTGGGACAGGGGACAGGGATACGCAGTATTTT. Translated: CASSLAPGTGDRDTQYF.

This clonotype was recorded once. The gene calls are TRBV6-1 and TRBJ2-5; perhaps TRBD1 as D (6 bases). The CDR3 is 15 amino acids. Trimming took 6 bases from V and 11 from J, leaving 25 bases between them. Germline CDR1 and CDR2: MNHNS and SASEGT. CDR3 in amino acids: CASRAQGISYNEQYF. The CDR3 DNA is TGTGCCAGCAGAGCACAGGGAATCTCTTACAATGAGCAGTACTTC.